Listed below are T cell receptor beta chains from one sample, sequenced in a study of blood T cell repertoires in COVID-19. TCRdb's table, derived via immunoSEQ multiplex PCR, lists solely in-frame clones and lacks some. Among 150,000 to 200,000 clones listed, 75% to 85% were seen once. Sequenced material: peripheral blood. All receptors come from a woman in her thirties or forties with COVID-19, enrolled during active disease. The CDR3 runs from the conserved cysteine through the conserved F or W. A D gene is named only where the DNA matches it firmly. The listing skips clone size in some rows; elsewhere it reads once, few, many or a size class.

TGTGCCAGCAGCTGGACAGGGAGCAATGAAAAACTGTTTTTT CASSWTGSNEKLFF NA TRBJ1-4 TRBV5-5 TRBD1
TGTGCCAGCTCACCTTTCCAGGGGGGAAACATTCAGTACTTC CASSPFQGGNIQYF NA TRBJ2-4 TRBV18 NA
TGTGCCAGCAGCCCGACAGACTATGGCTACACCTTC CASSPTDYGYTF NA TRBJ1-2 TRBV11-2 NA
TGTGCCAGTAGTGCTCAGGGTAGCACCGGGGAGCTGTTTTTT CASSAQGSTGELFF NA TRBJ2-2 TRBV19 NA
TGTGCCAGCAGCCCGACAGGAGACCAGCCCCAGCATTTT CASSPTGDQPQHF few TRBJ1-5 TRBV7-9 NA
TGTGCCAGCTCACCTACCGGGACAGGAAGAACTGAAGCTTTCTTT CASSPTGTGRTEAFF once TRBJ1-1 TRBV18 TRBD1
TGTGCCAGCAGCCTGGGACAGGCAAATCAGCCCCAGCATTTT CASSLGQANQPQHF many TRBJ1-5 TRBV7-8 TRBD1
TGCAGTACCTCGGGACAAGCTTCTCAGCATTTT CSTSGQASQHF few TRBJ1-5 TRBV20-1 NA
TGTGCCAGCAGCCCGGAGTTTGGCGGGGAGCAGTACTTC CASSPEFGGEQYF NA TRBJ2-7 TRBV7-2 NA
TGTGCCAGCAGCCAGAGGACCGGGGAGCTGTTTTTT CASSQRTGELFF NA TRBJ2-2 TRBV14 NA
TGTGCCACCAGCAGAGATCCGGGAGCACAAGAGACCCAGTACTTC CATSRDPGAQETQYF NA TRBJ2-5 TRBV15 NA
TGCAGCGTTGAGGTAGCGGGAGGGGGCGAGCAGTACTTC CSVEVAGGGEQYF NA TRBJ2-7 TRBV29-1 TRBD2
TGTGCCAGCAGTCCCGGGGATAGCTATGGCTACACCTTC CASSPGDSYGYTF NA TRBJ1-2 TRBV6-4 NA
TGTGCCAGCAGCCAAATCCGGGAGTTCGGTGGCTACACCTTC CASSQIREFGGYTF NA TRBJ1-2 TRBV14 NA
TGTGCCAGCAGCACTAGCGGACTAGCGCCTCGATCTAGCACAGATACGCAGTATTTT CASSTSGLAPRSSTDTQYF NA TRBJ2-3 TRBV9 TRBD2
TGTGCCAGCTCACCGCTTCGCGGGACGGATAATTCACCCCTCCACTTT CASSPLRGTDNSPLHF NA TRBJ1-6 TRBV18 NA
TGTGCCAGCAGCTTGACAACCTCCTACAATGAGCAGTTCTTC CASSLTTSYNEQFF once TRBJ2-1 TRBV11-3 NA
TGTGCCTGGAGCAGGGCTACAACCATATATTTT CAWSRATTIYF NA TRBJ1-3 TRBV30 NA
TGTGCCAGCAGAGCCTGGGACAGGAGGTCTACCGGGGAGCTGTTTTTT CASRAWDRRSTGELFF NA TRBJ2-2 TRBV27 TRBD1
TGCGCCAGCAGCCAAGATTGGGGACAGGGGGCACGGCGCAATCAGCCCCAGCATTTT CASSQDWGQGARRNQPQHF NA TRBJ1-5 TRBV4-3 TRBD1
TGTGCCAGCAGTCCCTTTCTCCATCTATTGAACACTGAAGCTTTCTTT CASSPFLHLLNTEAFF NA TRBJ1-1 TRBV27 NA
TGTGCCAGCAGCTCTAGGGGGTATAATTCACCCCTCCACTTT CASSSRGYNSPLHF few TRBJ1-6 TRBV7-2 NA
TGTGCCATCAGTGAGACAGGGTTAGAGACCCAGTACTTC CAISETGLETQYF once TRBJ2-5 TRBV10-3 NA